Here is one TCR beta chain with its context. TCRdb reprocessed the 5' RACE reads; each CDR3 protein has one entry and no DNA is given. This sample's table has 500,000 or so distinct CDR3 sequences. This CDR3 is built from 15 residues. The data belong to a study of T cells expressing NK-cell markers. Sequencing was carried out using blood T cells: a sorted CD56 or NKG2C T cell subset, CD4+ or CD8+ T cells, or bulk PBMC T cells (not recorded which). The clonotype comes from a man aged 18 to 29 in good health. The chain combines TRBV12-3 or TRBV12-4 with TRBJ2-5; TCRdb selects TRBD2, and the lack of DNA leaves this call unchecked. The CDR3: CASSPPAGGGETQYF.